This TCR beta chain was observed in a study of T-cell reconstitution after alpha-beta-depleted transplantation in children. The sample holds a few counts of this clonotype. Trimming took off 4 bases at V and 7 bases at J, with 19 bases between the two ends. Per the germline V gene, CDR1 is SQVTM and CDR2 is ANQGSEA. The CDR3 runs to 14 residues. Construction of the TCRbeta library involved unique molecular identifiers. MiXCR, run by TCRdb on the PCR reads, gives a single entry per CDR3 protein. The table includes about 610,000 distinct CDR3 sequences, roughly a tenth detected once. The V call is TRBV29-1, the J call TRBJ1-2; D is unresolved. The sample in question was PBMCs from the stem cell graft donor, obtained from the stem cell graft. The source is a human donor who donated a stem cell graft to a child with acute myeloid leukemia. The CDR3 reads CSVVGHPGLLGYTF. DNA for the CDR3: TGCAGCGTTGTTGGGCACCCCGGCCTACTTGGCTACACCTTC.